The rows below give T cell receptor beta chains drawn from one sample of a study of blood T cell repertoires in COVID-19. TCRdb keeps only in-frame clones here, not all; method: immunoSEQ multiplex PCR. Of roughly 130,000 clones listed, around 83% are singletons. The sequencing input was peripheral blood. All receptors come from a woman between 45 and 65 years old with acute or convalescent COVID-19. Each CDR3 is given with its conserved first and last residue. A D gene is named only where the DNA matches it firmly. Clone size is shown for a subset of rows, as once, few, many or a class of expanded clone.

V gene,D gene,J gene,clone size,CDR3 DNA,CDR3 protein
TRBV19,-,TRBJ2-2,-,TGTGCCAGTCGGCTGGACATCTCGGTCGGGGAGCTGTTTTTT,CASRLDISVGELFF
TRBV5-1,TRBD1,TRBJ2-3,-,TGCGCCAGCAGCCCCGACAGGGTTAGCACAGATACGCAGTATTTT,CASSPDRVSTDTQYF
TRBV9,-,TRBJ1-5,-,TGTGCCAGCAGCGTTCATAGCAATCAGCCCCAGCATTTT,CASSVHSNQPQHF
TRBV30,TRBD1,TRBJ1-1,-,TGTGCCTGGAGTGCCGGGACAGGGTGGACTGAAGCTTTCTTT,CAWSAGTGWTEAFF
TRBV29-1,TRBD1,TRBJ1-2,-,TGCAGCGTTGACACGATAGACAGGGGAAGCTATGGCTACACCTTC,CSVDTIDRGSYGYTF
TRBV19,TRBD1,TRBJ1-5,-,TGTGCCAGTAGTGACAGGGGAGCGACTCAGCCCCAGCATTTT,CASSDRGATQPQHF
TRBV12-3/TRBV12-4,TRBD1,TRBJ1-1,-,TGTGCCAGCAACCAGGGGGGTTGGACTGAAGCTTTCTTT,CASNQGGWTEAFF
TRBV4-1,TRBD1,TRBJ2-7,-,TGCGCCAGCAGCCACGGACAGGGGGCACTCTACGAGCAGTACTTC,CASSHGQGALYEQYF
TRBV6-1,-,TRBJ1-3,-,TGTGCCAGCAGTGACCACAGGGTAGAAGGAAACACCATATATTTT,CASSDHRVEGNTIYF
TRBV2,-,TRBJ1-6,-,TGTGCCAGCAGTGAAGCTGGAGAGAATTTTCCCCTCCACTTT,CASSEAGENFPLHF
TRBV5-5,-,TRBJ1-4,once,TGTGCCAGCAGCCTCCCAGGGCGGAGTGAAAAACTGTTTTTT,CASSLPGRSEKLFF
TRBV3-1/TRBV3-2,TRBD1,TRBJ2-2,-,TGTGCCAGCAGCCAAGGATCCAGGGGGCCCACCGGGGAGCTGTTTTTT,CASSQGSRGPTGELFF
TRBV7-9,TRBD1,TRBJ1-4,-,TGTGCCAGCAGCTTAGCCCGCAGGGGGTATAATGAAAAACTGTTTTTT,CASSLARRGYNEKLFF
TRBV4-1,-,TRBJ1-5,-,TGCGCCAGCAGCCAAGTGGGGCAAACGGACTATAGCAATCAGCCCCAGCATTTT,CASSQVGQTDYSNQPQHF
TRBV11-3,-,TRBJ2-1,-,TGTGCCAGCAGCTTATCCCTGGCGGGGGCTCCCAATGAGCAGTTCTTC,CASSLSLAGAPNEQFF
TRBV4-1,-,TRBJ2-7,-,TGCGCCAGCAGCCAAGGATTAGACATATCCTCCTACGAGCAGTACTTC,CASSQGLDISSYEQYF
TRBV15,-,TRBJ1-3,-,TGTGCCACCAGCAGAGACAGACTGGGAAACACCATATATTTT,CATSRDRLGNTIYF
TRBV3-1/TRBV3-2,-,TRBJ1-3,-,TGTGCCAGCAGCCAAAACGGTGAAACTGGAAACACCATATATTTT,CASSQNGETGNTIYF
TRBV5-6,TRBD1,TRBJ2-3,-,TGTGCCAGCAGCTTGTTTTCACAGGGGGATACGCAGTATTTT,CASSLFSQGDTQYF
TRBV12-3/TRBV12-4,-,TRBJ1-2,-,TGTGCCAGCAGTTTTACGGACTATGGCTACACCTTC,CASSFTDYGYTF
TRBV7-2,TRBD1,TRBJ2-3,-,TGTGCCAGCAGCGCCCGGACAGGGGGAACAGATACGCAGTATTTT,CASSARTGGTDTQYF
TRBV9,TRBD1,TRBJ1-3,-,TGTGCCAGCAGCGTGGGCGACAGGGGAATCAATAGAAACACCATATATTTT,CASSVGDRGINRNTIYF
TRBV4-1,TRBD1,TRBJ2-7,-,TGCGCCAGCAGCCAACAGGGGACAGGGTCCTCCTACGAGCAGTACTTC,CASSQQGTGSSYEQYF
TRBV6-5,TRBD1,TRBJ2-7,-,TGTGCCAGCATCCCGGACAGGACCCCCTACGAGCAGTACTTC,CASIPDRTPYEQYF
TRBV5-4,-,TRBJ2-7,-,TGTGCCAGCAGCTTGCTGGGGGGGCCTTCCTACGAGCAGTACTTC,CASSLLGGPSYEQYF
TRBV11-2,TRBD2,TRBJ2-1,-,TGTGCCAGCAGCTTAACAAGCGGGGGGGCCCCTGAGCAGTTCTTC,CASSLTSGGAPEQFF
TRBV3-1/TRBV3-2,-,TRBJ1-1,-,TGTGCCAGCAGCCAGAGGAACACTGAAGCTTTCTTT,CASSQRNTEAFF
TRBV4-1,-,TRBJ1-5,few,TGCGCCAGCAGCCAAGTAGTCAATCAGCCCCAGCATTTT,CASSQVVNQPQHF
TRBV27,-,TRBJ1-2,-,TGTGCCAGCAGATCACCTACGGACAGTCTTAACTATGGCTACACCTTC,CASRSPTDSLNYGYTF
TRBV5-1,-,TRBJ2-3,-,TGCGCCAGCAGCTTGACTAGCTGGGGCCCAGATACGCAGTATTTT,CASSLTSWGPDTQYF
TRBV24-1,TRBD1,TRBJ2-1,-,TGTGCCACCAGTGGCGACAGGGGGCGCCTGGGGGATGAGCAGTTCTTC,CATSGDRGRLGDEQFF
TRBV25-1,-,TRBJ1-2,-,TGTGCCAGCAGTGATCAAAAACCGGGCCCCGGGAGCTATGGCTACACCTTC,CASSDQKPGPGSYGYTF